These 27 T cell receptor beta chains were sequenced from one sample in a study of blood T cell repertoires in COVID-19. Only in-frame clones appear in the TCRdb table, and some are missing; sequencing was by immunoSEQ multiplex PCR. The table records some 320,000 clones, around nine tenths of them present only once. Material: PBMCs or T cells enriched from blood (not recorded which). The receptor set was obtained from a man aged 60-69 years who had recovered from COVID-19.

The V gene is TRBV18, the J gene TRBJ2-1; tentative D call: TRBD1 (7 bases). V gave up 8 bases and J gave up 16 bases, with 30 bases separating them. CDR1 and CDR2 (germline): KGHSH, LQKENI. CDR3 length: 15 residues. CDR3 region: CASPHQGGRRDSPFF. The CDR3 bases are TGTGCCAGCCCTCACCAGGGGGGCAGGCGGGATTCGCCCTTCTTC.

Only one count was recorded for this clone. The genes are TRBV23-1 and TRBJ2-7, with 11 bases identical to TRBD2. TRBV23-1 is treated as an ORF (open reading frame) with a function not yet certain. The CDR3 contains 16 residues. V shed 10 bases, J shed 3 bases, and the junction held 14 bases outside the gene matches. This CDR3 is CATGHSGTSGYYEQYF. Here the CDR3 DNA reads TGCGCCACAGGGCACTCAGGGACTAGCGGATACTACGAGCAGTACTTC.

The chain joins TRBV15 to TRBJ2-7; 8 bases map to TRBD2. J gave up 3 bases and V 4 bases, and 8 bases lay outside the gene matches. CDR1 and CDR2 from the germline V gene are LNHNV and YYDKDF (reference sequence). This CDR3 comprises 15 residues. In DNA, the CDR3 is TGTGCCACCAGCATGTCCCCGGGGGGGAACTACGAGCAGTACTTC. This encodes CATSMSPGGNYEQYF.

The rearrangement links TRBV6-4 to TRBJ2-2; perhaps TRBD1 as D (7 bases). V dropped 6 bases and J dropped 4 bases, with 12 bases sitting between them. The germline gives CDR1 MRHNA, CDR2 SNTAGT. The CDR3 runs to 14 residues. CDR3 DNA: TGTGCCAGCAGATCGCAGGGGGGCACCGGGGAGCTGTTTTTT. Protein: CASRSQGGTGELFF.

The chain has TRBV30 and TRBJ1-6, with 11 bases fitting TRBD1. Germline V CDR1 and CDR2: GTSNPN, SVGIG (reference sequence). Trimming cost V 7 bases and J 9 bases; bases outside gene matches: 5. The CDR3 loop spans 13 amino acids. CDR3 amino acids: CAYTGQGVSPLHF. In nucleotides, the CDR3 is TGTGCCTACACGGGACAGGGGGTTTCACCCCTCCACTTT.

The chain links TRBV18 to TRBJ2-1; no reliable D call. The germline CDR1 and CDR2 sequences are KGHSH and LQKENI. This CDR3 has 13 residues. V was cut by 3 bases and J by 5 bases, with 8 bases left in between. The CDR3 protein is CASSPYEDNEQFF. CDR3 DNA sequence: TGTGCCAGCTCACCGTATGAGGACAATGAGCAGTTCTTC.

This chain links TRBV19 with TRBJ2-2; tentatively, D is TRBD2 (6 bases). In germline, CDR1 is LNHDA, CDR2 SQIVND (reference sequence). V lost 6 bases to trimming and J lost 0 bases, with 14 bases between them. The CDR3 extends over 16 amino acids. The CDR3 DNA follows: TGTGCCAGTAGACCGGGCGGGAAAACGAACACCGGGGAGCTGTTTTTT. It is translated as CASRPGGKTNTGELFF.

V usage is TRBV11-2 and J usage is TRBJ2-3, with D possibly being TRBD2 (5 bases). The CDR3 has 17 residues. Per the germline V gene, CDR1 is SGHAT and CDR2 is FQNNGV. V shed 5 bases and J shed 4 bases, with 22 bases lying between them. This chain's CDR3 is CASSPRESLWGADTQYF. CDR3 DNA: TGTGCCAGCAGCCCCCGGGAATCCCTCTGGGGTGCAGATACGCAGTATTTT.

The chain employs TRBV11-2 and TRBJ1-1, with unresolved D. The CDR3 sequence is 14 residues long. V shed 1 base and J shed 8 bases, with 14 bases lying between them. In germline, CDR1 is SGHAT, CDR2 FQNNGV. CDR3 sequence reads: CASSLGRSLTEAFF. The CDR3 bases are TGTGCCAGCAGCTTAGGCAGGTCTCTCACGGAAGCTTTCTTT.

The chain uses TRBV5-1 and TRBJ2-1, with 11 bases fitting TRBD2. V was pared by 4 bases and J by 7 bases, with 7 bases of the junction left unmatched. The germline CDR1 and CDR2 sequences are SGHRS and YFSETQ. The CDR3 is made up of 15 amino acids. The CDR3 sequence is CASSQTSGSTNEQFF. The CDR3 DNA reads as TGCGCCAGCAGCCAAACTAGCGGGAGTACTAATGAGCAGTTCTTC. Looking up the rest from reference TRBV5-1 and TRBJ2-1 gives the full variable domain: KAGVTQTPRYLIKTRGQQVTLSCSPISGHRSVSWYQQTPGQGLQFLFEYFSETQRNKGNFPGRFSGRQFSNSRSEMNVSTLELGDSALYLCASSQTSGSTNEQFFGPGTRLTVL.

J is TRBJ2-2 and V is TRBV4-2; 7 nucleotides match TRBD2. CDR3 length equals 21 residues. Germline trimming cut 1 base from V and 8 bases from J; bases unmatched to any gene: 25. The germline V gene encodes CDR1 LGHNA and CDR2 YNFKEQ. This CDR3 reads CASSQGPTDGGWREWTGELFF. The CDR3 nucleotides are TGTGCCAGCAGCCAAGGTCCGACGGACGGGGGTTGGCGGGAGTGGACGGGGGAGCTGTTTTTT.

This clone has just one count. The rearrangement joins TRBV4-2 to TRBJ1-1; 8 positions agree with TRBD1. Germline lookup yields CDR1 LGHNA and CDR2 YNFKEQ. The CDR3 extends over 14 amino acids. V shed 3 bases, J shed 6 bases, and the junction held 6 bases outside the gene matches. CDR3 region: CASSHPGGDAEAFF. CDR3 DNA sequence: TGTGCCAGCAGCCACCCAGGGGGCGACGCTGAAGCTTTCTTT.

The rearrangement links TRBV6-5 to TRBJ2-5, with 9 bases matching TRBD2. The CDR3 length is 15 residues. The ends lost 6 bases at V and 2 bases at J; junction bases unmatched: 7. CDR1 MNHEY and CDR2 SVGAGI come from the germline V gene. CDR3 nucleotide sequence: TGTGCCAGCAGCTATAGCGGGGGTAAACAAGAGACCCAGTACTTC. Translating it yields CASSYSGGKQETQYF.

This sequence joins TRBV11-3 and TRBJ2-1, with 11 bases that match TRBD1. Per germline, CDR1 SGHNT and CDR2 YENEEA. The CDR3 runs to 17 residues. The V segment lost 3 bases and the J segment 6 bases; nucleotides outside the gene matches: 10. CDR3: CASSFATRGTGGNEQFF. CDR3 coding DNA: TGTGCCAGCAGCTTTGCAACTCGGGGGACAGGGGGCAATGAGCAGTTCTTC.

The gene calls are TRBV19 and TRBJ2-7, with 7 bases aligning to TRBD1. Unmatched junction bases numbered 5, after V lost 5 bases and J lost 1 base. This CDR3 comprises 14 residues. Per the germline V gene, CDR1 is LNHDA and CDR2 is SQIVND (reference sequence). The CDR3 nucleotides are TGTGCCAGTAGTGCCGGGACAGCTTCCTACGAGCAGTACTTC. Its protein product is CASSAGTASYEQYF.

The chain has TRBV27 and TRBJ2-3; D is unresolved. The CDR3 runs to 14 residues. V lost 0 bases and J 6 bases, leaving 10 bases between the germline ends. CDR1 and CDR2 (germline): MNHEY, SMNVEV (reference sequence). CDR3 region: CASSLSKSSDTQYF. CDR3 coding DNA: TGTGCCAGCAGTTTATCGAAGAGCTCCGATACGCAGTATTTT.

The chain links TRBV9 to TRBJ2-3; D gene unclear. The CDR3 sequence is 14 residues long. The germline gives CDR1 SGDLS, CDR2 YYNGEE. V gave up 0 bases and J gave up 3 bases, with 8 bases separating them. The CDR3 coding sequence is TGTGCCAGCAGCGTAGAAGCGCTAACAGATACGCAGTATTTT. This sequence encodes CASSVEALTDTQYF.

V gene TRBV2 combines with J gene TRBJ1-2; no firm D call. Germline V gives CDR1 SNHLY, CDR2 FYNNEI. Trimming cost V 7 bases and J 4 bases, with 19 bases left between them. This CDR3 has 15 residues. Here the CDR3 reads CASITDGSVGYGYTF. CDR3 DNA: TGTGCCAGCATCACAGACGGCAGTGTCGGCTATGGCTACACCTTC.

The chain employs TRBV4-1 and TRBJ1-5; D is undetermined. Trimming took 2 bases from V and 0 from J, leaving 11 bases between them. The CDR3 runs 16 residues. Germline lookup yields CDR1 MGHRA and CDR2 YSYEKL. The CDR3 coding sequence is TGCGCCAGCAGCCAACCTCCAGTAAATAGCAATCAGCCCCAGCATTTT. Protein product: CASSQPPVNSNQPQHF.

The gene calls are TRBV7-9 and TRBJ2-7; D call uncertain. V lost 3 bases, J lost 4 bases, and 10 bases lay in between. Germline V gene data show CDR1 as SEHNR and CDR2 as FQNEAQ (reference sequence). This CDR3 contains 13 residues. The DNA for the CDR3 is TGTGCCAGCAGCTTCTCCGCGACTTACGAGCAGTACTTC. It is translated as CASSFSATYEQYF.

This clone has only one observation. The genes are TRBV7-3 and TRBJ2-6; a weak D match, TRBD1 (6 bases). Trimming left V 0 bases short and J 0 bases short, with 12 bases between. The germline V gene encodes CDR1 SGHTA and CDR2 FQGTGA. The CDR3 spans 18 residues. The CDR3 DNA reads TGTGCCAGCAGCTTAACGGGGGCAGACTTCTCTGGGGCCAACGTCCTGACTTTC. Amino acid sequence: CASSLTGADFSGANVLTF.

This clone was observed once. The CDR3 loop is CASSGGDEQFF. The DNA for the CDR3 is TGTGCCAGTAGCGGGGGGGATGAGCAGTTCTTC. The gene calls are TRBV10-3 and TRBJ2-1; 11 bases align to TRBD2. From germline, CDR1 is ENHRY and CDR2 SYGVKD. The J segment lost 8 bases and the V segment lost 10 bases, leaving 1 base of the junction unmatched. The CDR3 has 11 residues.

The V and J genes are TRBV2 and TRBJ2-5, with TRBD2 matching over 9 bases. CDR3 size: 14 residues. The V gene end was trimmed by 7 bases and the J gene end by 5 bases; junction bases not matched to a gene: 8. Germline lookup yields CDR1 SNHLY and CDR2 FYNNEI. The CDR3 nucleotides read TGTGCCAGCATATTTAGCGGGGGCCTGGAGACCCAGTACTTC. Translated: CASIFSGGLETQYF.

The J gene is TRBJ1-5, the V gene TRBV5-1, with TRBD1 identical over 10 bases. This CDR3 spans 16 amino acids. The trim removed 4 bases at V and 0 bases at J, leaving 4 bases unmatched. CDR1 SGHRS and CDR2 YFSETQ come from the germline V gene. The CDR3 sequence is CASSLGTGASNQPQHF. CDR3 nucleotides: TGCGCCAGCAGCCTTGGGACAGGGGCTAGCAATCAGCCCCAGCATTTT.

This clone was observed a handful of times. The gene calls are TRBV5-1 and TRBJ1-4; 7 bases line up with TRBD1. Germline V gives CDR1 SGHRS, CDR2 YFSETQ. The J segment lost 0 bases and the V segment lost 4 bases, leaving 3 bases of the junction unmatched. This CDR3 spans 15 amino acids. In DNA, the CDR3 is TGCGCCAGCAGCGTCCAGGGGGCAACTAATGAAAAACTGTTTTTT. It encodes CASSVQGATNEKLFF.

The chain couples TRBV7-8 to TRBJ1-2, with D unclear. Trimming took off 6 bases at V and 2 bases at J, with 10 bases between the two ends. The CDR3 runs to 13 residues. The germline CDR1 and CDR2 sequences are SGHVS and FQNEAQ. The CDR3, as DNA: TGTGCCAGCAGTTTTCTCGAGAACTATGGCTACACCTTC. This encodes CASSFLENYGYTF.

The chain links TRBV24-1 to TRBJ2-1, with 10 bases that match TRBD2. The germline V gene encodes CDR1 KGHDR and CDR2 SFDVKD. This CDR3 contains 13 residues. With 6 bases clipped from V and 11 bases from J, the junction kept 6 bases outside the gene matches. The CDR3 loop reads CATSSLAGGKQFF. The DNA for the CDR3 is TGTGCCACCAGTTCTTTAGCGGGGGGAAAGCAGTTCTTC.